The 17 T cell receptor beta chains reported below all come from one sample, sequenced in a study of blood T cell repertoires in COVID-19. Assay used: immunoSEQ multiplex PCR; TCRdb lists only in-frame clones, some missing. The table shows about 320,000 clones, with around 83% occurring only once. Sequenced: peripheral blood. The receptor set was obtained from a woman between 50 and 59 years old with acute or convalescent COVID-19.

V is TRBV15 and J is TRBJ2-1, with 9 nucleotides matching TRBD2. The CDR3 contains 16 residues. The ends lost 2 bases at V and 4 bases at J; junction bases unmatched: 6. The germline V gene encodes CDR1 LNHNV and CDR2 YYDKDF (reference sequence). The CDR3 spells CATSRSRTSAYNEQFF. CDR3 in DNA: TGTGCCACCAGCAGAAGTCGGACTAGCGCTTACAATGAGCAGTTCTTC. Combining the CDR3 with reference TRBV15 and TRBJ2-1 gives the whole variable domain DAMVIQNPRYQVTQFGKPVTLSCSQTLNHNVMYWYQQKSSQAPKLLFHYYDKDFNNEADTPDNFQSRRPNTSFCFLDIRSPGLGDTAMYLCATSRSRTSAYNEQFFGPGTRLTVL.

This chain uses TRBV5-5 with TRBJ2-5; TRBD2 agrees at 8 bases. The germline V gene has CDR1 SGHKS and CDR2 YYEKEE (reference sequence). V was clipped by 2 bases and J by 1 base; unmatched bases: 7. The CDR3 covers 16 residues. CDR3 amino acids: CASSFRLANIQETQYF. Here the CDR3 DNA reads TGTGCCAGCAGCTTTCGACTAGCGAACATCCAAGAGACCCAGTACTTC.

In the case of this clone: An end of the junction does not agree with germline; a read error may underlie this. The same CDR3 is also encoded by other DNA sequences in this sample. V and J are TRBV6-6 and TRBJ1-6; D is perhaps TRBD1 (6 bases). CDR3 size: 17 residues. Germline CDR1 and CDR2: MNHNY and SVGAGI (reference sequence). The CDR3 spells CASSPSFQGRYNSPLHF. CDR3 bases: TGTGCCAGCAGTCCCTCCTTCCAGGGGAGATATAATTCACCCCTCCATTTT.

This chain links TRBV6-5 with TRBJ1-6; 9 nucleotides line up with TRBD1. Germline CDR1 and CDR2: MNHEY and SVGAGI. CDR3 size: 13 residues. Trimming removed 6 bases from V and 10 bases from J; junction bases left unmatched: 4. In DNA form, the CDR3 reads TGTGCCAGCAGATGGGACAGGGAATCACCCCTCCACTTT. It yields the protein CASRWDRESPLHF.

The CDR3 nucleotides are TGCGCCAGCAGCTCCCTAGCGGGGGGGCACAATGAGCAGTTCTTC. This encodes CASSSLAGGHNEQFF. The chain recombines TRBV5-1 with TRBJ2-1; 12 bases map to TRBD2. CDR1 is SGHRS and CDR2 is YFSETQ in the germline V gene. This CDR3 is 15 amino acids long. V dropped 3 bases and J dropped 5; count of bases not matched to a gene: 3.

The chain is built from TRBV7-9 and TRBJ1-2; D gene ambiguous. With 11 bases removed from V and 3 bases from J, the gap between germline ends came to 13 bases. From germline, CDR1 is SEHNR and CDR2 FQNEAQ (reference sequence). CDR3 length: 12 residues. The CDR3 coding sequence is TGTGCCCTCCAACGGGGTGACTATGGCTACACCTTC. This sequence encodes CALQRGDYGYTF.

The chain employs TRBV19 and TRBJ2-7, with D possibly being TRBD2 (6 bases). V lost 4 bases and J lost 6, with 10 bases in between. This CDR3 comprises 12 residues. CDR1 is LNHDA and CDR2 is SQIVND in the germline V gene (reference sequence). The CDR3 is CASSSPGSEQYF. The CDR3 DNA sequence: TGTGCCAGTAGTAGTCCCGGGAGCGAGCAGTACTTC.

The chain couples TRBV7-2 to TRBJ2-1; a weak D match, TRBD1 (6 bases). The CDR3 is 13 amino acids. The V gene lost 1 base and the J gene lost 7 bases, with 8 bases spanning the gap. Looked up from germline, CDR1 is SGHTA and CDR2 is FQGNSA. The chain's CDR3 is CASSLDRENEQFF. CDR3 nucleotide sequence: TGTGCCAGCAGCTTAGACAGGGAAAATGAGCAGTTCTTC.

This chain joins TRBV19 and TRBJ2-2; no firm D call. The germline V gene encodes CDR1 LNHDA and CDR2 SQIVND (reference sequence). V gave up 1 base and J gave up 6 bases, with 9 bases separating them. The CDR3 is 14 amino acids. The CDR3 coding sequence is TGTGCCAGTAGTATAGCCCAGGCCCCCGGGGAGCTGTTTTTT. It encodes CASSIAQAPGELFF.

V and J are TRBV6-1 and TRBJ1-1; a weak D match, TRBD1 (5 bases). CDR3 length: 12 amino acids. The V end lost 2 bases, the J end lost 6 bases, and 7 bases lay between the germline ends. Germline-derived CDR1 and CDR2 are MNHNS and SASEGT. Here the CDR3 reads CASSEWGAEAFF. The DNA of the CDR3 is TGTGCCAGCAGTGAATGGGGGGCTGAAGCTTTCTTT.

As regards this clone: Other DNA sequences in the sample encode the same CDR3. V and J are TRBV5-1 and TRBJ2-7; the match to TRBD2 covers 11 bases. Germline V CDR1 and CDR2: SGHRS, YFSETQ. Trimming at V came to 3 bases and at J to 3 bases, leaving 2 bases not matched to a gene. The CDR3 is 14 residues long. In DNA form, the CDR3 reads TGCGCCAGCAGCTCCGGGACTAGCGGCTACGAGCAGTACTTC. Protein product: CASSSGTSGYEQYF. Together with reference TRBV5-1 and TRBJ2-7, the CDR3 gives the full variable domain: KAGVTQTPRYLIKTRGQQVTLSCSPISGHRSVSWYQQTPGQGLQFLFEYFSETQRNKGNFPGRFSGRQFSNSRSEMNVSTLELGDSALYLCASSSGTSGYEQYFGPGTRLTVT.

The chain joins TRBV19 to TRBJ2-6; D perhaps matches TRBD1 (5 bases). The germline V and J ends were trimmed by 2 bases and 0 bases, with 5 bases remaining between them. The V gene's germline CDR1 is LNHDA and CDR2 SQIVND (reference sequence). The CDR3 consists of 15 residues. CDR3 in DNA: TGTGCCAGTAGTATAAGGGGCTCTGGGGCCAACGTCCTGACTTTC. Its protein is CASSIRGSGANVLTF.

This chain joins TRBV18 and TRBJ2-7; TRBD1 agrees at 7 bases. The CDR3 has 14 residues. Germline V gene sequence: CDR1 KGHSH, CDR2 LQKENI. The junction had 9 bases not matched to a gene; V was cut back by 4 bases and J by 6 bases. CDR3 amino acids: CASSLDPGQSEQYF. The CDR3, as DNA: TGTGCCAGCTCACTCGACCCGGGACAGAGCGAGCAGTACTTC.

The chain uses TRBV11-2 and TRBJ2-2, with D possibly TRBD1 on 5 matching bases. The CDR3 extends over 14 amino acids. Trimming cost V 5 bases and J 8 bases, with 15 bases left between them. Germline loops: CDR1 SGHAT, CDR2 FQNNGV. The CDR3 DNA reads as TGTGCCAGCAGCCTAGGGGCGATTCAGGGGGAGCTGTTTTTT. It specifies CASSLGAIQGELFF.

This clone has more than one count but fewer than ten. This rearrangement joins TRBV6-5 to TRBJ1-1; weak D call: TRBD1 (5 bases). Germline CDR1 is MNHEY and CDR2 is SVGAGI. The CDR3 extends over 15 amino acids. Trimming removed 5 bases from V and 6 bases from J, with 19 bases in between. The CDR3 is CASSQGSPQVSEAFF. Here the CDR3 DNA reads TGTGCCAGCAGTCAGGGAAGCCCCCAGGTATCTGAAGCTTTCTTT.

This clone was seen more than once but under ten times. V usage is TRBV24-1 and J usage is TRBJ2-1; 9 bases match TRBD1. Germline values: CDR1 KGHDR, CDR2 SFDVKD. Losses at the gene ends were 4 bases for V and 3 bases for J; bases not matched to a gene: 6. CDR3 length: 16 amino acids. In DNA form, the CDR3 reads TGTGCCACCAGTGAAACCGGGACAGGGAACTACAATGAGCAGTTCTTC. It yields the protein CATSETGTGNYNEQFF.

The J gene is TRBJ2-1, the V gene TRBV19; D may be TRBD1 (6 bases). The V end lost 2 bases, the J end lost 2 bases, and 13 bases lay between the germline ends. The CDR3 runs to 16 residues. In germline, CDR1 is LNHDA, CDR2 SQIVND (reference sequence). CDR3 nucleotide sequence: TGTGCCAGTAGTATACAGGGGCAGGCCCCCTACAATGAGCAGTTCTTC. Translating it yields CASSIQGQAPYNEQFF.